These 21 T cell receptor beta chains were sequenced from one sample in a study of CD8 T cells in ankylosing spondylitis. TCRdb reanalysed the 5' RACE reads using MiXCR and keeps one entry per CDR3 protein. This repertoire shows 250,000 or so distinct CDR3 sequences, roughly a quarter found once; its top ten account for approximately 0.61%. The sample consisted of blood, either unsorted or a sorted T cell fraction (not recorded which). These receptor sequences come from a male donor with ankylosing spondylitis or in good health (not recorded which).

This chain connects TRBV4-2 to TRBJ2-3, with 9 bases that match TRBD1. In germline, CDR1 is LGHNA, CDR2 YNFKEQ. The J segment lost 6 bases and the V segment lost 2 bases, leaving 12 bases of the junction unmatched. The CDR3 covers 17 residues. Written as DNA, the CDR3 is TGTGCCAGCAGCCAATTTAGAACGGGACAGGGAGGGGATACGCAGTATTTT. It encodes CASSQFRTGQGGDTQYF.

This clonotype showed up many times. V gene TRBV12-3 or TRBV12-4 combines with J gene TRBJ2-3; TRBD2 is a possible D gene (7 bases). The CDR3 covers 15 residues. V was trimmed by 0 bases and J by 2 bases, leaving 9 bases between them. CDR3 loop: CASSLAGGPTDTQYF. The CDR3 nucleotides are TGTGCCAGCAGTTTAGCGGGGGGGCCCACAGATACGCAGTATTTT.

The chain is built from TRBV20-1 and TRBJ2-1, with 7 bases that match TRBD1. CDR3 size: 15 residues. CDR1 and CDR2 from the germline V gene are DFQATT and SNEGSKA (reference sequence). Trimming removed 0 bases from V and 7 bases from J; junction bases left unmatched: 9. The DNA for the CDR3 is TGCAGTGCTAGAGACCCGACAGGGAGCTATAATGAGCAGTTCTTC. Translation: CSARDPTGSYNEQFF.

This clonotype was found a few times. The chain couples TRBV6-1 to TRBJ1-1; 10 bases match TRBD1. The CDR3 totals 15 residues. V shed 6 bases, J shed 5 bases, and the junction held 9 bases outside the gene matches. CDR1 is MNHNS and CDR2 is SASEGT in the germline V gene. CDR3 region: CASRPNRDRGTEAFF. In DNA, the CDR3 is TGTGCCAGCAGACCCAACCGGGACAGGGGAACTGAAGCTTTCTTT.

This clonotype was seen repeatedly, ten times or more. The J gene is TRBJ1-5, the V gene TRBV20-1; the match to TRBD1 covers 7 bases. Trimming took 6 bases from V and 0 from J; bases not matched to a gene: 8. Germline V CDR1 and CDR2: DFQATT, SNEGSKA (reference sequence). This CDR3 has 15 amino acids. The CDR3 DNA reads as TGCAGTGCGTCTCCGGGACAGATTAGCAATCAGCCCCAGCATTTT. Translated: CSASPGQISNQPQHF.

Many counts were recorded for this clonotype. The CDR3 loop reads CASNYRYGYTF. In nucleotides, the CDR3 is TGTGCCAGCAATTATCGCTATGGCTACACCTTC. The rearrangement joins TRBV6-4 to TRBJ1-2, with unresolved D. Germline-derived CDR1 and CDR2 are MRHNA and SNTAGT. The V gene lost 7 bases and the J gene lost 4 bases, with 7 bases spanning the gap. This CDR3 is 11 amino acids long.

This clonotype was found many times. The chain carries TRBV6-1 and TRBJ1-1; D is uncertain. This CDR3 region has 14 residues. In germline, CDR1 is MNHNS, CDR2 SASEGT. V shed 6 bases and J shed 3 bases, with 14 bases lying between them. CDR3 loop: CASSTYTSHTEAFF. CDR3 nucleotides: TGTGCCAGCAGCACTTACACCTCGCACACTGAAGCTTTCTTT.

This clonotype was detected only a few times. Written as DNA, the CDR3 is TGTGCCAGTAGTAGCGGCAGAAACACCGGGGAGCTGTTTTTT. Its translation is CASSSGRNTGELFF. The V call is TRBV19, the J call TRBJ2-2; unclear D gene. V was pared by 4 bases and J by 2 bases, with 8 bases between. This CDR3 has 14 residues. Germline CDR1 is LNHDA and CDR2 is SQIVND (reference sequence). Full variable domain (missing parts from reference TRBV19 and TRBJ2-2): DGGITQSPKYLFRKEGQNVTLSCEQNLNHDAMYWYRQDPGQGLRLIYYSQIVNDFQKGDIAEGYSVSREKKESFPLTVTSAQKNPTAFYLCASSSGRNTGELFFGEGSRLTVL.

Only a few counts were recorded for this clonotype. This chain connects TRBV29-1 to TRBJ2-3, with 7 positions matching TRBD1. Germline CDR1 reads SQVTM; CDR2 reads ANQGSEA. V lost 6 bases, J lost 1 base, and 10 bases stayed unmatched. The length of the CDR3 is 15 residues. CDR3 sequence (DNA): TGCAGCGTGCACGCCCCGGGACAGCGCACAGATACGCAGTATTTT. Its translation is CSVHAPGQRTDTQYF.

There are a few counts of this clonotype. The chain recombines TRBV11-1 with TRBJ2-3; 8 bases fit TRBD2. CDR1 is SGHAT and CDR2 is FQDESV in the germline V gene (reference sequence). V lost 1 base to trimming and J lost 3 bases; unmatched junction nucleotides: 12. This CDR3 is 18 amino acids long. CDR3: CASSLGGNSGDLTDTQYF. In nucleotides, the CDR3 is TGTGCCAGCAGCTTAGGAGGTAATAGCGGGGACCTGACAGATACGCAGTATTTT. Variable domain in full (rest from reference TRBV11-1 and TRBJ2-3): EAEVAQSPRYKITEKSQAVAFWCDPISGHATLYWYRQILGQGPELLVQFQDESVVDDSQLPKDRFSAERLKGVDSTLKIQPAELGDSAMYLCASSLGGNSGDLTDTQYFGPGTRLTVL.

This CDR3 reads CATDSSGNTIYF. DNA of the CDR3: TGTGCCACCGACAGTTCTGGAAACACCATATATTTT. This chain uses TRBV24-1 with TRBJ1-3; D might be TRBD1 (5 bases). The germline gives CDR1 KGHDR, CDR2 SFDVKD. The CDR3 is 12 amino acids. Trimming removed 9 bases at V and 1 base at J, with 6 bases between.

This clonotype was detected many times. This rearrangement joins TRBV19 to TRBJ2-1; D perhaps matches TRBD2 (5 bases). Germline values: CDR1 LNHDA, CDR2 SQIVND (reference sequence). V lost 3 bases and J 5 bases, leaving 8 bases between the germline ends. The CDR3 is 13 amino acids. CDR3 bases: TGTGCCAGTAGTATTTCGGGAAACAATGAGCAGTTCTTC. Its protein is CASSISGNNEQFF.

This clonotype has only one observation. The gene calls are TRBV20-1 and TRBJ2-7, with D tentatively TRBD1 (6 bases). Germline V gives CDR1 DFQATT, CDR2 SNEGSKA (reference sequence). V was cut by 0 bases and J by 2 bases, with 14 bases left in between. The CDR3 extends over 15 amino acids. In DNA, the CDR3 is TGCAGTGCTAGAGATCCCGACAGGAGCACCTACGAGCAGTACTTC. This translates into CSARDPDRSTYEQYF.

In its sample, this clonotype was seen many times. The chain couples TRBV20-1 to TRBJ2-7; D may be TRBD2 (6 bases). V dropped 6 bases and J dropped 9 bases, with 27 bases sitting between them. CDR3 size: 15 residues. The V gene's germline CDR1 is DFQATT and CDR2 SNEGSKA (reference sequence). The CDR3 bases are TGCAGTGCAGCCGAGCGGGCGTCTACGAGAACAGGGCAGTACTTC. It encodes CSAAERASTRTGQYF.

The V gene is TRBV20-1, the J gene TRBJ2-3; TRBD2 is a possible D gene (6 bases). The germline V gene has CDR1 DFQATT and CDR2 SNEGSKA (reference sequence). The CDR3 spans 14 residues. V gave up 3 bases and J gave up 5 bases, with 15 bases separating them. The CDR3 DNA reads TGCAGTGCTAGGCAGATAGCGGAGATAGATACGCAGTATTTT. Amino acids: CSARQIAEIDTQYF.

This clonotype occurred many times. The V gene is TRBV29-1, the J gene TRBJ2-7; D ambiguous. V was clipped by 4 bases and J by 3 bases, with 7 bases between them. CDR1 and CDR2 from the germline V gene are SQVTM and ANQGSEA. This CDR3 has 11 residues. CDR3 sequence: CSVGLRYEQYF. The CDR3 DNA reads as TGCAGCGTTGGTCTTCGCTACGAGCAGTACTTC.

This clonotype was counted a few times. This chain joins TRBV20-1 and TRBJ1-2; 8 nucleotides agree with TRBD1. V trimming: 5 bases; J trimming: 3 bases; junction bases outside the gene matches: 2. Germline V gives CDR1 DFQATT, CDR2 SNEGSKA (reference sequence). The CDR3 is 12 residues long. This CDR3 is CSAHRGDYGYTF. CDR3 coding DNA: TGCAGTGCTCACAGGGGGGACTATGGCTACACCTTC.

This clonotype occurred a few times. The chain uses TRBV20-1 and TRBJ2-4; tentatively, D is TRBD1 (5 bases). The germline V gene encodes CDR1 DFQATT and CDR2 SNEGSKA (reference sequence). Trimming pared 0 bases from V and 0 bases from J, leaving 12 bases between. The CDR3 runs 16 residues. The CDR3 spells CSAREQAGPAKNIQYF. The CDR3 DNA sequence: TGCAGTGCTAGAGAGCAGGCAGGGCCAGCCAAAAACATTCAGTACTTC.

A few counts support this clonotype. The J gene is TRBJ2-7, the V gene TRBV24-1; D remains unclear. Germline CDR1 is KGHDR and CDR2 is SFDVKD. The V end lost 4 bases, the J end lost 6 bases, and 6 bases lay between the germline ends. The CDR3 covers 11 residues. CDR3 nucleotide sequence: TGTGCCACCAGTGACCTCCGCGAGCAGTACTTC. It translates to CATSDLREQYF.

J is TRBJ2-1 and V is TRBV12-5; D gene ambiguous. The ends were cut back, 0 bases at V and 9 bases at J, with 9 bases in the middle. The CDR3 is 13 amino acids. Germline V gene sequence: CDR1 LGHNT, CDR2 FRNRAP. The CDR3: CASGLVTASEQFF. The CDR3 region has the DNA TGTGCTAGTGGTTTGGTAACAGCGAGTGAGCAGTTCTTC.

This clonotype was recorded at least ten times. The V call is TRBV4-1, the J call TRBJ1-5; D call uncertain. Germline lookup yields CDR1 MGHRA and CDR2 YSYEKL. V gave up 0 bases and J gave up 9 bases, with 9 bases separating them. CDR3 size: 13 residues. CDR3: CASSQDWGGPQHF. CDR3 sequence (DNA): TGCGCCAGCAGCCAAGATTGGGGAGGGCCCCAGCATTTT.